This TCR beta chain appears in the sequencing data of a study of blood T cell repertoires in COVID-19. Study summary: The cDNA or gDNA used as material had been derived from T cells, B-cell-depleted T cells, or PBMCs.

Trimming left V 2 bases short and J 6 bases short, with 7 bases between. The CDR3 loop spans 13 amino acids. Per the germline V gene, CDR1 is KGHDR and CDR2 is SFDVKD. The protocol was immunoSEQ multiplex PCR, while the TCRdb copy is restricted to in-frame clones and leaves out a portion. The sample shows under 300,000 clones, approximately 87% of them seen only once. Sequencing was performed on peripheral blood. This clonotype was sampled from a woman under 40 with COVID-19, enrolled during active disease. V usage is TRBV24-1 and J usage is TRBJ2-1; D is ambiguous. The CDR3 DNA reads as TGTGCCACCAGTGATTCCCTATCCAATGAGCAGTTCTTC. This translates into CATSDSLSNEQFF.